This T cell receptor (beta chain) was recovered during a study of blood T cells in healthy people across ages. Study-level findings and limits: Naive CD4+ cells and diversity were both higher in long-lived donors than in aged donors.

A second PCR, run for roughly 7 to 12 cycles, used a sample-barcoded 5' primer plus a J-beta primer mix. TCRdb redid the calling of the 5' RACE reads with MiXCR, one entry per CDR3 protein. The repertoire holds 1,500,000 or so distinct CDR3 sequences, with roughly two fifths as singletons. Germline assignment: CDR1 SQVTM and CDR2 ANQGSEA. Trimming removed 6 bases at V and 4 bases at J, with 19 bases between. CDR3 length: 15 residues. This clonotype was seen more than once but under ten times. The antigen remains unidentified. The sample taken for sequencing was blood. This rearrangement joins TRBV29-1 to TRBJ2-1; D may be TRBD1 (7 bases). The receptor's source is a woman younger than 35 in good health. The DNA of the CDR3 is TGCAGCGTGGGGGGAAGACAGGGCCTTTACAATGAGCAGTTCTTC. It encodes CSVGGRQGLYNEQFF.